This T cell receptor beta chain originates from a study of OX40 agonist ivuxolimab in advanced cancers. Background on the whole study: Ivuxolimab was a fully human IgG2 agonistic monoclonal antibody targeting the costimulatory receptor OX40 (CD134). In the dose-escalation cohort, approximately 80% of patients were male, and the mean age was 60 years with a range of about 20 to 90. Intravenous ivuxolimab was administered to patients every 2 weeks at six dose levels: 0.01, 0.1, 0.3, 1.5, 3 and 10 mg/kg. Peripheral TCRbeta sequencing was intended to test whether TCR sequence diversity was altered and clonal T-cell expansion was caused by ivuxolimab. Partial responses occurred in three dose-escalation patients: two with cutaneous melanoma and one with hepatocellular carcinoma. The paper describes the monotherapy dose-escalation part (N ≈ 51 patients) of the phase I trial of ivuxolimab. Of the 50 or so patients in dose escalation, 19 had hepatocellular carcinoma, about 15 had melanoma, 9 had renal cell carcinoma and 9 had head and neck cancer. Prior anti-PD-1, anti-PD-L1 or anti-CTLA-4 therapy was permitted, and roughly two fifths of dose-escalation patients had received checkpoint inhibitors.

Patients with a history of autoimmune disease or receiving systemic immunosuppression were excluded from the trial. In every dose cohort, peripheral blood was drawn for TCR sequencing at baseline, cycle 4 day 1, and cycle 7 day 1. The samples were drawn from a first-in-human, open-label, multicenter phase I dose-escalation trial of ivuxolimab. The trial enrolled adults with locally advanced or metastatic head and neck squamous cell, hepatocellular, melanoma or renal cell carcinoma. Before TCR sequencing, CD4+ T cells and CD8+ T cells were sorted from peripheral blood as separate populations. Points the paper makes about the study in general: After ivuxolimab, more expanded clones were found on average in CD8+ T cells than in CD4+ T cells. At doses of 0.1 to 3.0 mg/kg, clonal expansion of both CD4+ and CD8+ T cells in blood was seen between baseline and week 6. Low levels of normalized T-cell clonal expansion were also seen in some patients who did not respond. In partial responders in the 0.1-3.0 mg/kg groups, normalized peripheral clonal expansion was found to be among the lowest, especially among CD8+ T cells. The antigen specificity of the clonally expanded peripheral T cells was not determined.

For sequencing of the TCRbeta CDR3 region, genomic DNA was extracted from the sorted cells. The immunoSEQ Assay was used to sequence the TCRbeta CDR3 regions. Drawn from immuneACCESS, this table holds only the in-frame rearrangements with V and J called that TCRdb kept. Clones are partly lost; checked studies trace under half to an unresolved V gene and leave the rest unexplained. This sample gives roughly 90,000 clones in total; around 88% of them show up just once. Roughly 1.4% of the sample comes from the top ten. The germline V gene encodes CDR1 SGDLS and CDR2 YYNGEE. From cysteine to phenylalanine, the CDR3 is 15 amino acids long. The only DNA kept is the CDR3, 45 bases in frame from the first base. V is cut back by 2 bases and J by 3 bases, with 3 bases in the junction unmatched. This clone was observed a few times. It has no known antigen specificity. The record has no base qualities; no much larger clone is one base away.

This receptor chain uses TRBV9 and TRBJ1-3; 9 of the junction bases match TRBD1. Sequenced here: CD4+ or CD8+ T cells sorted from blood, sampled in a trial of the OX40 agonist ivuxolimab. This receptor was obtained from an adult with an advanced solid tumor such as melanoma, head and neck, liver or kidney cancer. The DNA sequence follows: TGTGCCAGCAGCGTGGGGACAGGGATTGGAAACACCATATATTTT. Its protein reads: CASSVGTGIGNTIYF.